The 20 T cell receptor beta chains in this list originate from one sample, sequenced in a study of T cell repertoires in cytomegalovirus infection. TCRdb re-called the reads with MiXCR, one entry per CDR3 protein. The sample shows about half a million distinct CDR3 sequences, around 30% of them seen only once. No antigen has been assigned to these receptors. Sequenced here: cultured PBMCs, sampled from culture after CMV antigen stimulation. These receptors originate from a human donor in good health (CMV status not recorded). Some clones in this sample may be carry-over from other donors' samples.

The CDR3 protein is CASRDGPYEQYF. CDR3 DNA: TGTGCCAGCCGGGACGGACCCTACGAGCAGTACTTC. This rearrangement joins TRBV6-2 or TRBV6-3 to TRBJ2-7; possibly TRBD1 or TRBD2 for D (5 bases each). Germline loops: CDR1 MNHEY, CDR2 SVGEGT. The V gene lost 8 bases and the J gene lost 2 bases, with 10 bases spanning the gap. The CDR3 contains 12 residues.

J is TRBJ2-1 and V is TRBV12-3 or TRBV12-4; 8 positions agree with TRBD2. The CDR3 has 14 residues. Trimming took 5 bases from V and 8 from J; bases not matched to a gene: 8. CDR3 in amino acids: CASSERTSGDEQFF. CDR3 DNA sequence: TGTGCCAGCAGTGAACGTACTAGCGGTGATGAGCAGTTCTTC.

This clonotype was detected a few times. The chain couples TRBV4-2 to TRBJ2-1; D is ambiguous. Germline loops: CDR1 LGHNA, CDR2 YNFKEQ. This CDR3 is 18 amino acids long. V gave up 0 bases and J gave up 6 bases, with 21 bases separating them. DNA for the CDR3: TGTGCCAGCAGCCAAGATGGGGTACGGCGGCCGGTCCCCAATGAGCAGTTCTTC. This codes for CASSQDGVRRPVPNEQFF.

This clonotype has a handful of counts. V is TRBV7-2 and J is TRBJ2-3; no firm D call. The CDR3 runs to 16 residues. Germline V gene lookup returns CDR1 SGHTA and CDR2 FQGNSA. V gave up 3 bases and J gave up 0 bases, with 13 bases separating them. CDR3 bases: TGTGCCAGCAGCTTTCGACGAGAATCTAGCACAGATACGCAGTATTTT. Amino acids: CASSFRRESSTDTQYF.

The chain has TRBV19 and TRBJ1-1; D gene ambiguous. In germline, CDR1 is LNHDA, CDR2 SQIVND (reference sequence). The CDR3 runs 13 residues. Deletions cut 9 bases from V and 2 bases from J, with 13 bases between. CDR3 coding DNA: TGTGCCAGCACCGGACGGACTAACACTGAAGCTTTCTTT. It is translated as CASTGRTNTEAFF.

V usage is TRBV7-9 and J usage is TRBJ2-7; TRBD1 agrees at 7 bases. The CDR3 totals 15 residues. Germline CDR1 and CDR2: SEHNR and FQNEAQ (reference sequence). V lost 5 bases to trimming and J lost 0 bases; unmatched junction nucleotides: 7. The CDR3 protein is CASSPTGWSSYEQYF. Here the CDR3 DNA reads TGTGCCAGCAGCCCGACAGGGTGGAGCTCCTACGAGCAGTACTTC.

This chain connects TRBV20-1 to TRBJ2-3, with 7 bases lining up with TRBD2. This CDR3 is built from 15 residues. The germline V gene encodes CDR1 DFQATT and CDR2 SNEGSKA (reference sequence). V lost 5 bases to trimming and J lost 3 bases; unmatched junction nucleotides: 11. The CDR3, as DNA: TGCAGTGCTCTAGCGGTGCAGGGCCGAACAGATACGCAGTATTTT. It codes for CSALAVQGRTDTQYF.

The V call is TRBV7-2, the J call TRBJ2-2; a weak D match, TRBD2 (5 bases). Trimming took off 1 base at V and 3 bases at J, with 27 bases between the two ends. Germline loops: CDR1 SGHTA, CDR2 FQGNSA. This CDR3 region has 21 residues. This CDR3 is CASSLVTPCEVSGKDTGELFF. CDR3 sequence (DNA): TGTGCCAGCAGCTTAGTGACACCGTGTGAGGTCAGCGGCAAAGACACCGGGGAGCTGTTTTTT.

Comment on this clonotype: The final CDR3 position lacks the conserved phenylalanine or tryptophan, pointing to a likely read error. V is TRBV12-3 or TRBV12-4 and J is TRBJ2-3, with 12 bases fitting TRBD2. The trim removed 6 bases at V and 8 bases at J, leaving 6 bases unmatched. This CDR3 is built from 14 residues. The CDR3 DNA is TGTGCCAGCAGACGACTAGCGGGAGATGGTACGCAGTATTTG. It codes for CASRRLAGDGTQYL.

This clonotype was counted many times. This CDR3 is CASSAVGALDEAFF. CDR3 sequence (DNA): TGTGCCAGCAGTGCGGTTGGGGCATTAGATGAAGCTTTCTTT. This chain joins TRBV25-1 and TRBJ1-1; tentatively, D is TRBD1 (5 bases). Per germline, CDR1 MGHDK and CDR2 SYGVNS. Trimming pared 4 bases from V and 7 bases from J, leaving 16 bases between. This CDR3 is 14 amino acids long.

This sequence joins TRBV7-8 and TRBJ2-2, with TRBD2 matching 8 bases. V trimming: 6 bases; J trimming: 3 bases; junction bases outside the gene matches: 9. The CDR3 contains 16 residues. Per germline, CDR1 SGHVS and CDR2 FQNEAQ. The CDR3 nucleotides read TGTGCCAGCAGAGGAGAGCGGGAGTTGTACACCGGGGAGCTGTTTTTT. This gives the protein CASRGERELYTGELFF.

V is TRBV7-9 and J is TRBJ2-7; D may be TRBD2 (6 bases). V dropped 11 bases and J dropped 5 bases, with 10 bases sitting between them. The CDR3 spans 10 residues. From germline, CDR1 is SEHNR and CDR2 FQNEAQ (reference sequence). CDR3 bases: TGTGCCGGGGGGAACGACGAGCAGTACTTC. Translated, it gives CAGGNDEQYF. Full variable domain (remainder filled in from reference TRBV7-9 and TRBJ2-7): DTGVSQNPRHKITKRGQNVTFRCDPISEHNRLYWYRQTLGQGPEFLTYFQNEAQLEKSRLLSDRFSAERPKGSFSTLEIQRTEQGDSAMYLCAGGNDEQYFGPGTRLTVT.

This chain connects TRBV6-5 to TRBJ2-1; TRBD2 matches 12 bases. J lost 8 bases, V lost 5 bases, and 10 bases had no gene match. There are 16 residues in the CDR3. Germline V CDR1 and CDR2: MNHEY, SVGAGI. This CDR3 reads CASSNNLAGGNDEQFF. CDR3 DNA sequence: TGTGCCAGCAGTAACAATCTAGCGGGAGGGAACGATGAGCAGTTCTTC.

This clonotype was counted a few times. The chain carries TRBV24-1 and TRBJ1-5; the D is unclear. Germline V gives CDR1 KGHDR, CDR2 SFDVKD. The CDR3 runs to 12 residues. With 3 bases removed from V and 4 bases from J, the gap between germline ends came to 3 bases. This CDR3 reads CATSDLNQPQHF. DNA for the CDR3: TGTGCCACCAGTGATCTAAATCAGCCCCAGCATTTT.

The chain uses TRBV20-1 and TRBJ1-6; 8 bases agree with TRBD1. The CDR3 is made up of 15 amino acids. The germline V gene has CDR1 DFQATT and CDR2 SNEGSKA (reference sequence). V shed 0 bases, J shed 9 bases, and the junction held 7 bases outside the gene matches. The chain's CDR3 is CSAREIGTGGSPLHF. In DNA form, the CDR3 reads TGCAGTGCTAGAGAGATTGGGACAGGTGGTTCACCCCTCCACTTT.

A few counts support this clonotype. This chain uses TRBV28 with TRBJ1-2; no firm D call. CDR1 MDHEN and CDR2 SYDVKM come from the germline V gene. The CDR3 runs 18 residues. Trimming shortened V by 5 bases and J by 5 bases, and 27 bases separated the two germline ends. The CDR3 nucleotides are TGTGCCAGCAGTAGCAACCCGGGCCTCAGTAATACTCTATATGGCTACACCTTC. This sequence encodes CASSSNPGLSNTLYGYTF.

This clonotype was counted once. The J gene is TRBJ2-7, the V gene TRBV4-1; TRBD2 aligns across 7 bases. Germline loops: CDR1 MGHRA, CDR2 YSYEKL. V was pared by 0 bases and J by 3 bases, with 8 bases of the junction left unmatched. The CDR3 has 16 residues. DNA of the CDR3: TGCGCCAGCAGCCAAGATCTCCGGGAGGCCCTCTACGAGCAGTACTTC. This translates into CASSQDLREALYEQYF.

The CDR3 spells CASSAQTLLAGEFYEQYF. CDR3 DNA sequence: TGTGCCAGCAGCGCCCAGACGTTACTAGCGGGAGAGTTCTACGAGCAGTACTTC. The chain links TRBV28 to TRBJ2-7; 11 nucleotides align to TRBD2. Germline V CDR1 and CDR2: MDHEN, SYDVKM. CDR3 length: 18 residues. The trim removed 6 bases at V and 3 bases at J, leaving 16 bases unmatched.

The genes are TRBV9 and TRBJ2-7; TRBD2 matches at 11 bases. J was trimmed by 9 bases and V by 4 bases; bases with no gene match: 12. This CDR3 contains 15 residues. CDR1 is SGDLS, CDR2 YYNGEE, per germline. For the CDR3, the DNA is TGTGCCAGCAGCCCGAGACTAGCGGGACTTAGAGGGCAGTACTTC. This encodes CASSPRLAGLRGQYF.

V usage is TRBV12-3 or TRBV12-4 and J usage is TRBJ1-5; a possible D gene is TRBD1 (5 bases). The CDR3 length is 13 residues. Trimming removed 7 bases at V and 1 base at J, with 8 bases between. The CDR3 nucleotides read TGTGCCAGCATGTGGGGGAGCAATCAGCCCCAGCATTTT. Protein product: CASMWGSNQPQHF.